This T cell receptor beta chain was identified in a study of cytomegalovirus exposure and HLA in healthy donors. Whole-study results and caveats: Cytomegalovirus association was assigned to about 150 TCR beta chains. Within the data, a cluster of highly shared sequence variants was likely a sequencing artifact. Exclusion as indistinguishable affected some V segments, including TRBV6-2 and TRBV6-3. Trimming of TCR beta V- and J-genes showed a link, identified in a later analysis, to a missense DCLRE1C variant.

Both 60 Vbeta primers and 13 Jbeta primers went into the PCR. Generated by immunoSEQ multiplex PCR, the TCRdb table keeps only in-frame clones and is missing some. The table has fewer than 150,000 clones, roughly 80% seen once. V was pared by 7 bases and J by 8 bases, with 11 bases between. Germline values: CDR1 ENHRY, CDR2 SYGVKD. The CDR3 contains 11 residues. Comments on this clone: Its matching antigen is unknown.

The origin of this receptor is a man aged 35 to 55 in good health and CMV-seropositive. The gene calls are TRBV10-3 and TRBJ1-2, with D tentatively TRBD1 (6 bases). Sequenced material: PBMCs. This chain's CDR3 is CAIKDSRGYTF. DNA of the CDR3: TGTGCCATCAAGGACAGCCGGGGCTACACCTTC.